This T cell receptor beta chain stems from a study of neurological immune-mediated disorders. Unsorted libraries were prepared from 2 million PBMCs held at -80 C. This clonotype was seen ten or more times. Its cognate antigen is unknown. Study-wide points: The phylogenetic placement of 18 of 34 multiple sclerosis patients' repertoires in one related-CDR3 cluster constitutes a possible signature. There was no association between the multiple sclerosis repertoire cluster and any clinical or MRI feature.

TCRdb reanalysed the 5' RACE reads using MiXCR and keeps one entry per CDR3 protein. The profile covers 65,000 to 75,000 distinct CDR3 sequences, with roughly 4.8% appearing a single time and 2.2% taken by the ten largest. The ends were cut back, 4 bases at V and 6 bases at J, with 17 bases in the middle. The germline CDR1 and CDR2 sequences are SGHRS and YFSETQ. The CDR3 has 15 residues. The TCR sequence derives from a woman in her 70s with multiple sclerosis. The chain recombines TRBV5-1 with TRBJ2-1; D gene ambiguous. The sequenced sample was PBMCs. The CDR3 nucleotides read TGCGCCAGCAGCCCATCCTTGTTGGGAACCAATGAGCAGTTCTTC. Its translation: CASSPSLLGTNEQFF. The full variable domain, rest sourced from reference TRBV5-1 and TRBJ2-1, is KAGVTQTPRYLIKTRGQQVTLSCSPISGHRSVSWYQQTPGQGLQFLFEYFSETQRNKGNFPGRFSGRQFSNSRSEMNVSTLELGDSALYLCASSPSLLGTNEQFFGPGTRLTVL.